This TCR beta chain was sequenced for a study of blood T cell repertoires in COVID-19. Study-level information: From the United States, Italy and Spain came samples of acute and convalescent COVID-19. PBMCs, B-cell-depleted T cells, or T cells were the source of the cDNA or gDNA that made up the material.

Original methodology: Reference gene primer amplification gave nucleated cell count estimates. Produced via immunoSEQ multiplex PCR; TCRdb's table is partial and in-frame only. The V and J calls and the clone size are those of that table, but D and trimming were determined from the DNA. The sample has 250,000 to 350,000 clones, roughly 88% seen once. The CDR3 is 14 amino acids. V was cut by 1 base and J by 4 bases, with 10 bases left in between. Germline V gives CDR1 LGHDT, CDR2 YNNKEL (reference sequence). Sequencing was carried out using peripheral blood. The chain couples TRBV3-1 (or the pseudogene TRBV3-2) to TRBJ1-2, with D uncertain. The sequence was obtained from a woman aged 45-59 years with active or convalescent COVID-19. CDR3 loop: CASSQGEGSYGYTF. CDR3 coding DNA: TGTGCCAGCAGCCAAGGGGAGGGATCCTATGGCTACACCTTC.